The T cell receptor beta chain described here comes from a study of T cells expressing NK-cell markers. Across the study: The eight sequenced donors comprised seven who were HCMV-seropositive and one who was seronegative.

TCRdb processed the 5' RACE reads again and assigns one entry to each CDR3 protein, with no DNA. Reported are under 500,000 distinct CDR3 sequences; the ten largest clones contain 7.3%. Germline V lookup: CDR1 LGHNA, CDR2 YSLEER. The CDR3 totals 15 residues. J is TRBJ1-3 and V is TRBV4-3. The origin of this receptor is a woman aged 18 to 69 in good health. Sequencing was carried out using blood T cells: a sorted CD56 or NKG2C T cell subset, CD4+ or CD8+ T cells, or bulk PBMC T cells (not recorded which). CDR3 residues: CASSQGTESGNTIYF.